One and the same sample provided the 29 T cell receptor beta chains below, sequenced in a study of PD-L1 blockade in urothelial cancer. Indicated time point: peripheral blood 6 weeks after treatment start. The data were produced by immunoSEQ multiplex PCR, yet TCRdb's version contains in-frame clones alone and is incomplete. Of over 25,000 clones in the sample, roughly three quarters were seen once. The specimen comprised PBMCs, sampled around atezolizumab (anti-PD-L1) treatment. The source of these receptors is a man in his 70s with urothelial cancer.

The CDR3 region is CASSILREPNEQYF. Written as DNA, the CDR3 is TGTGCCAGTAGTATCCTGCGGGAGCCTAACGAGCAGTACTTC. The V and J genes are TRBV19 and TRBJ2-7, with 7 bases lining up with TRBD2. V gave up 3 bases and J gave up 5 bases; unmatched junction bases: 7. This CDR3 region has 14 residues. From germline, CDR1 is LNHDA and CDR2 SQIVND (reference sequence).

The chain joins TRBV28 to TRBJ1-1; D perhaps matches TRBD1 (6 bases). Germline V gene lookup returns CDR1 MDHEN and CDR2 SYDVKM. This CDR3 is built from 11 residues. Trimming left V 7 bases short and J 11 bases short, with 14 bases between. The CDR3 nucleotides are TGTGCCAGCACTACCTCCAGGGGCGCTTTCTTT. Amino acid sequence: CASTTSRGAFF.

This clone was counted between two and nine times. V usage is TRBV5-6 and J usage is TRBJ2-7, with 9 nucleotides matching TRBD2. Germline values: CDR1 SGHDT, CDR2 YYEEEE. The CDR3 runs to 16 residues. The trim removed 7 bases at V and 0 bases at J, leaving 11 bases unmatched. Written as DNA, the CDR3 is TGTGCCAGCGGCACGGCTAGCGGGGTCCCCTCCTACGAGCAGTACTTC. This translates into CASGTASGVPSYEQYF. The complete variable domain, with remaining parts taken from reference TRBV5-6 and TRBJ2-7, reads DAGVTQSPTHLIKTRGQQVTLRCSPKSGHDTVSWYQQALGQGPQFIFQYYEEEERQRGNFPDRFSGHQFPNYSSELNVNALLLGDSALYLCASGTASGVPSYEQYFGPGTRLTVT.

This clone was seen once. The gene calls are TRBV7-6 and TRBJ2-5; 10 bases fit TRBD1. Per the germline V gene, CDR1 is SGHVS and CDR2 is FNYEAQ. The V gene end was trimmed by 1 base and the J gene end by 7 bases; junction bases not matched to a gene: 15. The CDR3 covers 18 residues. The CDR3 DNA reads as TGTGCCAGCAGCTTAGTGGGTCCGGGACAGGGGCTGGGTGGGACCCAGTACTTC. It translates to CASSLVGPGQGLGGTQYF.

The chain couples TRBV5-1 to TRBJ2-1; D is undetermined. Germline V gene lookup returns CDR1 SGHRS and CDR2 YFSETQ. The CDR3 is 13 residues long. Trimming cost V 2 bases and J 4 bases, with 7 bases left between them. The CDR3 region has the DNA TGCGCCAGCAGCTTCGACTCTTACAATGAGCAGTTCTTC. This sequence encodes CASSFDSYNEQFF.

This clone turned up a few times. The gene calls are TRBV9 and TRBJ1-1; 7 bases agree with TRBD1. The CDR3 length is 15 residues. With V trimmed by 0 bases and J by 4 bases, 6 bases remained unmatched. Germline V gene data show CDR1 as SGDLS and CDR2 as YYNGEE. In DNA form, the CDR3 reads TGTGCCAGCAGCGTAGGACCAGGGGGGTCCACTGAAGCTTTCTTT. This encodes CASSVGPGGSTEAFF.

The chain employs TRBV4-3 and TRBJ1-5, with a tentative D call TRBD1 (6 bases). Per germline, CDR1 LGHNA and CDR2 YSLEER. The CDR3 is made up of 15 amino acids. Trimming pared 3 bases from V and 3 bases from J, leaving 12 bases between. The CDR3 DNA reads as TGCGCCAGCAGCCAGGTGCAGGGGCCCAATCAGCCCCAGCATTTT. It translates to CASSQVQGPNQPQHF.

With respect to this clone: A much larger clone sits a single nucleotide away, making a read error possible. The conserved phenylalanine or tryptophan is not found at the CDR3 terminus, so this likely reflects a read error. The limits of the CDR3 on the DNA are not certain, so only TCRdb's listed CDR3 is given. The chain combines TRBV5-6 with TRBJ1-1; the table's D call, TRBD1, was not checked against the DNA. The CDR3 is 13 amino acids long, termini counted. Per germline, CDR1 SGHDT and CDR2 YYEEEE. The chain's CDR3 is CASSSTGVSSTFL.

This sequence joins TRBV6-5 and TRBJ1-3, with unresolved D. V was shortened by 0 bases and J by 0 bases, with 9 bases between the two germline ends. In germline, CDR1 is MNHEY, CDR2 SVGAGI. This CDR3 region has 16 residues. The CDR3 here is CASSYSRVPSGNTIYF. In nucleotides, the CDR3 is TGTGCCAGCAGTTACTCGAGGGTCCCCTCTGGAAACACCATATATTTT.

This clone has more than one count but fewer than ten. The DNA for the CDR3 is TGTGCCTGGAGTTGGTCTAGCGGGAGCTACGAGCAGTACTTC. This codes for CAWSWSSGSYEQYF. The chain links TRBV30 to TRBJ2-7, with 10 bases matching TRBD2. Germline CDR1 is GTSNPN and CDR2 is SVGIG (reference sequence). This CDR3 region has 14 residues. The J segment lost 3 bases and the V segment lost 2 bases, leaving 4 bases of the junction unmatched.

The chain is built from TRBV6-1 and TRBJ2-3; a possible D gene is TRBD2 (6 bases). Germline assignment: CDR1 MNHNS and CDR2 SASEGT. This CDR3 contains 17 residues. Trimming took 3 bases from V and 0 from J, leaving 16 bases between them. CDR3 protein: CASSDAPGLYSTDTQYF. Here the CDR3 DNA reads TGTGCCAGCAGTGATGCCCCGGGACTCTATAGCACAGATACGCAGTATTTT.

This clone was picked up a small number of times. The genes are TRBV11-1 and TRBJ1-1, with TRBD1 matching over 9 bases. V was clipped by 5 bases and J by 5 bases; unmatched bases: 6. From germline, CDR1 is SGHAT and CDR2 FQDESV (reference sequence). The CDR3 runs to 14 residues. The CDR3 here is CASSPWTGVTEAFF. CDR3 in DNA: TGTGCCAGCAGCCCCTGGACAGGGGTAACTGAAGCTTTCTTT.

This sequence joins TRBV4-1 and TRBJ2-1; no clear D gene. CDR3 length: 15 amino acids. The V gene lost 0 bases and the J gene lost 4 bases, with 10 bases spanning the gap. CDR1 is MGHRA, CDR2 YSYEKL, per germline. The CDR3, as DNA: TGCGCCAGCAGCCAAGATGATGGGCGATACAATGAGCAGTTCTTC. Its translation: CASSQDDGRYNEQFF.

The V gene is TRBV9, the J gene TRBJ2-2; TRBD2 agrees at 8 bases. With V trimmed by 1 base and J by 5 bases, 10 bases remained unmatched. This CDR3 comprises 17 residues. Germline V lookup: CDR1 SGDLS, CDR2 YYNGEE. The CDR3 coding sequence is TGTGCCAGCAGCGTACATGGATTGGAGCGGGGGACCGGGGAGCTGTTTTTT. Translation gives CASSVHGLERGTGELFF.

The chain uses TRBV28 and TRBJ2-2; D perhaps matches TRBD1 (5 bases). CDR1 MDHEN and CDR2 SYDVKM come from the germline V gene. Trimming left V 7 bases short and J 1 base short, with 10 bases between. The CDR3 has 14 residues. For the CDR3, the DNA is TGTGCCAGCATCGTAAGGGGGAACACCGGGGAGCTGTTTTTT. Residues: CASIVRGNTGELFF.

V usage is TRBV7-2 and J usage is TRBJ1-2; no reliable D call. This CDR3 is 13 amino acids long. CDR1 is SGHTA, CDR2 FQGNSA, per germline. Trimming cost V 3 bases and J 5 bases, with 10 bases left between them. The CDR3 spells CASSFIGSYGYTF. CDR3 DNA: TGTGCCAGCAGCTTTATCGGGAGTTATGGCTACACCTTC.

The V call is TRBV6-5, the J call TRBJ1-2, with D tentatively TRBD1 (6 bases). V lost 5 bases and J lost 5, with 18 bases in between. The CDR3 contains 15 residues. In germline, CDR1 is MNHEY, CDR2 SVGAGI. CDR3 DNA sequence: TGTGCCAGCAGTACCCCCGAGTCAGGGGTTTATGGCTACACCTTC. Amino acids: CASSTPESGVYGYTF.

The CDR3 loop is CASSTTGIGLGEQYF. CDR3 coding DNA: TGTGCCAGCAGTACGACAGGGATTGGTTTGGGGGAGCAGTACTTC. The V gene is TRBV6-5, the J gene TRBJ2-7; 7 nucleotides line up with TRBD1. CDR1 and CDR2 from the germline V gene are MNHEY and SVGAGI. The CDR3 totals 15 residues. V lost 5 bases and J lost 7; bases outside the gene matches: 14.

The chain couples TRBV30 to TRBJ2-6; 7 positions agree with TRBD2. The CDR3 extends over 16 amino acids. The junction had 8 bases not matched to a gene; V was cut back by 4 bases and J by 2 bases. From germline, CDR1 is GTSNPN and CDR2 SVGIG (reference sequence). The CDR3 protein is CAWTWVGGAGANVLTF. The CDR3 DNA follows: TGTGCCTGGACTTGGGTTGGGGGGGCTGGGGCCAACGTCCTGACTTTC.

The rearrangement joins TRBV7-3 to TRBJ2-7; TRBD2 matches at 9 bases. The CDR3 is made up of 15 amino acids. Germline V gene sequence: CDR1 SGHTA, CDR2 FQGTGA. Losses at the gene ends were 5 bases for V and 4 bases for J; bases not matched to a gene: 9. The CDR3 bases are TGTGCCAGCAGCCCGCAAGCGGGGGGTGGATACGAGCAGTACTTC. Protein: CASSPQAGGGYEQYF.

The V and J genes are TRBV7-2 and TRBJ2-2, with 7 bases identical to TRBD1. Trimming at V came to 5 bases and at J to 6 bases, leaving 6 bases not matched to a gene. This CDR3 comprises 14 residues. Looked up from germline, CDR1 is SGHTA and CDR2 is FQGNSA. The CDR3: CASSPTGASGELFF. The DNA for the CDR3 is TGTGCCAGCAGCCCCACAGGGGCGTCCGGGGAGCTGTTTTTT. Variable domain in full (rest from reference TRBV7-2 and TRBJ2-2): GAGVSQSPSNKVTEKGKDVELRCDPISGHTALYWYRQSLGQGLEFLIYFQGNSAPDKSGLPSDRFSAERTGGSVSTLTIQRTQQEDSAVYLCASSPTGASGELFFGEGSRLTVL.

This chain links TRBV6-1 with TRBJ2-1; 7 nucleotides match TRBD2. Germline loops: CDR1 MNHNS, CDR2 SASEGT. V was pared by 6 bases and J by 3 bases, with 5 bases of the junction left unmatched. This CDR3 has 14 residues. This CDR3 reads CASSRGGGYNEQFF. For the CDR3, the DNA is TGTGCCAGCAGCCGGGGCGGGGGCTACAATGAGCAGTTCTTC.

This rearrangement joins TRBV15 to TRBJ1-2, with 10 bases matching TRBD1. This CDR3 is 15 amino acids long. From germline, CDR1 is LNHNV and CDR2 YYDKDF (reference sequence). J gave up 6 bases and V 7 bases, and 11 bases lay outside the gene matches. Here the CDR3 reads CATTRDRGWTDGYTF. DNA for the CDR3: TGTGCCACCACCCGGGACAGGGGATGGACGGATGGCTACACCTTC.

V and J are TRBV5-5 and TRBJ2-3; TRBD2 is a possible D gene (5 bases). Germline lookup yields CDR1 SGHKS and CDR2 YYEKEE (reference sequence). V was shortened by 2 bases and J by 4 bases, with 11 bases between the two germline ends. There are 14 residues in the CDR3. The CDR3 reads CASSFGVWADTQYF. CDR3 DNA: TGTGCCAGCAGCTTCGGGGTTTGGGCAGATACGCAGTATTTT.

This clone showed up just once. The chain uses TRBV7-2 and TRBJ2-1, with 9 bases lining up with TRBD2. Losses at the gene ends were 5 bases for V and 11 bases for J; bases not matched to a gene: 13. The CDR3 sequence is 15 residues long. Germline V CDR1 and CDR2: SGHTA, FQGNSA. The CDR3 bases are TGTGCCAGCAGCGCTAGCGGGACGCTAAAGTTTCAGCAGTTCTTC. This gives the protein CASSASGTLKFQQFF.

The chain employs TRBV7-2 and TRBJ2-3; a weak D match, TRBD2 (5 bases). The CDR3 spans 16 residues. V lost 4 bases to trimming and J lost 3 bases, with 17 bases between them. Germline CDR1 reads SGHTA; CDR2 reads FQGNSA. The CDR3 spells CASSSPFGSWTDTQYF. CDR3 nucleotides: TGTGCCAGCAGCTCCCCCTTTGGGAGTTGGACAGATACGCAGTATTTT.

The V gene is TRBV15, the J gene TRBJ1-1; D possibly corresponds to TRBD1 (5 bases). The CDR3 is 13 residues long. Germline CDR1 LNHNV, CDR2 YYDKDF (reference sequence). Trimming cost V 8 bases and J 3 bases, with 13 bases left between them. CDR3 nucleotide sequence: TGTGCCACCCAGTCGGACATGGACACTGAAGCTTTCTTT. Translation gives CATQSDMDTEAFF.

The DNA of the CDR3 is TGTGCCAGTAGGCCTTCAGGGGGCCTAGGAAACACCATATATTTT. Amino acid sequence: CASRPSGGLGNTIYF. J is TRBJ1-3 and V is TRBV19; 8 bases agree with TRBD1. CDR3 length: 15 residues. Germline CDR1 and CDR2: LNHDA and SQIVND (reference sequence). Germline trimming cut 6 bases from V and 4 bases from J; bases unmatched to any gene: 8.

In nucleotides, the CDR3 is TGTGCCAGCAGCTCCTCGAATGAGCAGTTCTTC. Amino acid sequence: CASSSSNEQFF. The V call is TRBV7-8, the J call TRBJ2-1; D uncertain. The CDR3 consists of 11 residues. Trimming pared 4 bases from V and 7 bases from J, leaving 5 bases between. In germline, CDR1 is SGHVS, CDR2 FQNEAQ.